Sequencing of this TCR beta chain was carried out in a study of beta chain features in type 1 diabetes. General study points: Type 1 diabetes patients had TCRB CDR3s that were shorter (moderately but significantly so) in all four CD4+ subsets.

As for this clone: Its antigen is not identified.

Purities over 95% were achieved in all sorted populations. The sequenced template was cDNA made from the entire isolated RNA. Sequencing used immunoSEQ multiplex PCR; TCRdb keeps in-frame clones, though not all of them. The sample has tens of thousands of clones, over 40% seen once. V was trimmed by 6 bases and J by 3 bases, leaving 12 bases between them. CDR3 length: 15 residues. Germline V lookup: CDR1 SNHLY, CDR2 FYNNEI. Sequences were obtained from Tregs from blood. The sequence came from a man between 25 and 39 years old with type 1 diabetes. This chain links TRBV2 with TRBJ2-6, with D uncertain. CDR3 bases: TGTGCCAGCAGCCCCCTCGGCGGTGGGGCCAACGTCCTGACTTTC. Residues: CASSPLGGGANVLTF.